The 4 T cell receptor beta chains given below trace back to one sample, sequenced in a study of CD8+CD57+ T cells in acquired aplastic anemia. Genomic DNA templated the TCR beta VDJ and CDR3 profiling. Each CDR3 protein is one row after TCRdb ran MiXCR on the reads. This sample carries about 40,000 distinct CDR3 sequences, about 65% of them seen once, and the ten largest clones take less than 25%. Sequenced input: sorted CD4+, CD8+, or CD8+CD57+ T cells (not recorded which) from PBMCs. These receptors came from a human donor in good health, serving as a control.

The genes are TRBV7-9 and TRBJ2-5; D unresolved. Germline CDR1 reads SEHNR; CDR2 reads FQNEAQ (reference sequence). Trimming took off 5 bases at V and 2 bases at J, with 9 bases between the two ends. The CDR3 is 13 residues long. CDR3 coding DNA: TGTGCCAGCAGCGCCCACCCTCAAGAGACCCAGTACTTC. It yields the protein CASSAHPQETQYF.

The rearrangement uses TRBV7-3 and TRBJ2-7; the D gene could be TRBD1 or TRBD2 (5 bases each). Trimming pared 5 bases from V and 4 bases from J, leaving 12 bases between. From germline, CDR1 is SGHTA and CDR2 FQGTGA. CDR3 length equals 13 residues. The CDR3 sequence is CASSLGRDYEQYF. The CDR3 DNA follows: TGTGCCAGCAGCCTGGGACGGGATTACGAGCAGTACTTC. Supplemented by reference TRBV7-3 and TRBJ2-7, the full variable domain reads GAGVSQTPSNKVTEKGKYVELRCDPISGHTALYWYRQSLGQGPEFLIYFQGTGAADDSGLPNDRFFAVRPEGSVSTLKIQRTERGDSAVYLCASSLGRDYEQYFGPGTRLTVT.

V usage is TRBV19 and J usage is TRBJ2-3; D gene unclear. The CDR3 extends over 13 amino acids. Trimming took off 5 bases at V and 3 bases at J, with 9 bases between the two ends. Germline V CDR1 and CDR2: LNHDA, SQIVND (reference sequence). The DNA of the CDR3 is TGTGCCAGTAGTGGTATAGGAACAGATACGCAGTATTTT. Translated, it gives CASSGIGTDTQYF.

This clonotype was seen only a few times. V is TRBV2 and J is TRBJ2-1; 11 bases fit TRBD2. The germline CDR1 and CDR2 sequences are SNHLY and FYNNEI. The length of the CDR3 is 17 residues. The ends lost 5 bases at V and 1 base at J; junction bases unmatched: 7. In DNA, the CDR3 is TGTGCCAGCAGTCATAGACTAGCGGGGAGTTCCTACAATGAGCAGTTCTTC. Protein: CASSHRLAGSSYNEQFF.